This T cell receptor beta chain appears in the sequencing data of a study of CD8+ T cells in alopecia areata. Looking at the study overall: Treated patients were dosed with oral tofacitinib, taking 5 to 10 mg twice daily. Tofacitinib ran 6 to 18 months, followed by 6 months off drug.

The authors extracted RNA and reverse transcribed it into cDNA as the sequencing template. Sequencing was performed with immunoSEQ multiplex PCR; in TCRdb, only in-frame clones are kept and a portion is missing. This sample carries some 170,000 clones, about 54% of them seen once, and the ten largest clones take 15% to 20%. Germline CDR1 and CDR2: SQVTM and ANQGSEA. V was pared by 7 bases and J by 2 bases, with 12 bases between. CDR3 length: 13 residues. The sample's treatment: oral pan-JAK inhibitor, 5-10 mg twice daily. This sample comprised CD4+ T cells sorted from blood, obtained between weeks 55 and 65, from a patient treated with tofacitinib. The chain is built from TRBV29-1 and TRBJ1-3, with D perhaps matching TRBD1 (5 bases). The origin of this receptor is a human donor with alopecia areata. CDR3 nucleotides: TGCAGCGCCCGGAGGGGAACTGGAAACACCATATATTTT. It specifies CSARRGTGNTIYF.